This paragraph covers one T cell receptor (beta chain) sequence. PCR primers comprised 60 Vbeta and 13 Jbeta primers. Method: immunoSEQ multiplex PCR; TCRdb's copy keeps in-frame clones and lacks some. The sample contains 120,000 to 150,000 clones, nearly 80% of which appear only once. This specimen comes from a study of cytomegalovirus exposure and HLA in healthy donors. With 5 bases clipped from V and 0 bases from J, the junction kept 6 bases outside the gene matches. The CDR3 is 15 amino acids. Per germline, CDR1 GTSNPN and CDR2 SVGIG (reference sequence). This sequence originates from a man aged 35 to 55 in good health and CMV-seropositive. The rearrangement uses TRBV30 and TRBJ2-7, with 11 bases matching TRBD2. The sequencing input was PBMCs. The chain's CDR3 is CAWVIAGGSSYEQYF. CDR3 nucleotide sequence: TGTGCCTGGGTGATAGCGGGAGGGAGCTCCTACGAGCAGTACTTC.